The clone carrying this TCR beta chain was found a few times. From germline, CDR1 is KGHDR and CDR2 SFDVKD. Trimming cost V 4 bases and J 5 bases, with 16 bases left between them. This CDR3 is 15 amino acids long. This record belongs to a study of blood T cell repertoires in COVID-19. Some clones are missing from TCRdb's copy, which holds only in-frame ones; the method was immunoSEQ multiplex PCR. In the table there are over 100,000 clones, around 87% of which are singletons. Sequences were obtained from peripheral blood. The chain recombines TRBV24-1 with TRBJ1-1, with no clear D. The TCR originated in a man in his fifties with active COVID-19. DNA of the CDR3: TGTGCCACCAGTGACCCGGGAGGGAGGGAAACTGAAGCTTTCTTT. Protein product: CATSDPGGRETEAFF.